The clone carrying this TCR beta chain has just one count. The data stem from a study of blood T cell repertoires in COVID-19. This CDR3 is 12 amino acids long. V was cut by 3 bases and J by 11 bases, with 14 bases left in between. Germline CDR1 and CDR2: SGDLS and YYNGEE. TCRdb's copy holds only in-frame clones and misses some; the assay was immunoSEQ multiplex PCR. The sample lists some 190,000 clones, approximately 80% occurring once. Sequenced: peripheral blood. This receptor was identified in a woman aged 40-49 years with COVID-19, enrolled during active disease. V usage is TRBV9 and J usage is TRBJ1-1; TRBD1 is a possible D gene (5 bases). The CDR3 DNA reads TGTGCCAGCAGCGCAATTGGGGCCGGGGCTTTCTTT. This codes for CASSAIGAGAFF.